The present TCR beta chain was sequenced within a study of blood T cells in healthy people across ages. General study results and limits: With naive T cell percentage, TCR beta diversity showed a strong correlation. Unsorted PBMCs prevented conclusive naive versus antigen-experienced comparison. Long-lived donors exceeded aged donors in naive CD4+ cells and diversity.

A second roughly 6 to 11 cycle PCR used barcoded and J-beta primers. A single record per CDR3 protein comes from TCRdb applying MiXCR to the 5' RACE reads. The table includes about 1 million distinct CDR3 sequences, under 45% detected once. Trimming shortened V by 0 bases and J by 0 bases, and 10 bases separated the two germline ends. This CDR3 comprises 15 residues. Per the germline V gene, CDR1 is SGHRS and CDR2 is YFSETQ. This clonotype occurred many times. Its antigen is still unknown. The authors extracted at least 6 micrograms of total RNA per sample. J is TRBJ2-7 and V is TRBV5-1; D gene unclear. The sequenced sample was blood. This clonotype was obtained from a woman aged 60-75 years in good health. The CDR3 protein is CASSLGTGTSYEQYF. The DNA for the CDR3 is TGCGCCAGCAGCTTGGGTACGGGTACCTCCTACGAGCAGTACTTC.